This TCR beta chain is from a study of cytomegalovirus exposure and HLA in healthy donors (TCRdb year 2017). Notes on the research overall: In an earlier analysis of 587 of the donors, 250 to 350 Gb of sequence data and some 100 million unique TCR beta sequences from 150 million to 200 million T cells were reported. An early release covering around 630 HLA-typed donors comprised about 320 gigabases of sequencing data and about 90 million unique TCR sequences. Of the approximately 400 genotyped donors, 75% to 85% were placed in the genetic ancestry cluster associated with self-reported Caucasian donors. The study aimed to test whether cataloging public T cell receptors could reveal signatures of past pathogen exposure. The study used immunosequencing to profile the T cell repertoires of several hundred subjects and linked those repertoires to cytomegalovirus serostatus. Besides the first cohort of approximately 670 subjects, a separate validation cohort made up of some 110 different subjects was used. The study combined high-throughput TCR immunosequencing, statistical association of individual TCRs with disease status, and machine learning to predict cytomegalovirus infection status. A later analysis re-examined previously published TCR beta repertoires from more than 650 donors and added high-resolution HLA genotyping to investigate patterns of TCR occurrence. Rather than using new phenotypic data, the later analysis identified candidate immune exposures from TCR beta sequences and from how often those sequences occurred across donors. To decide whether each TCR beta V gene segment behaved as functional or pseudogenic, an earlier analysis of over 500 of the donors relied on high-throughput TCR beta sequencing. Donor age, sex, ethnicity and CMV serostatus were compiled alongside the repertoire data. Genome-wide SNP genotypes for about three fifths of the roughly 670 donors were used in a later genetic analysis, which treated that subset as a discovery cohort. All discovery cohort repertoires had been generated on a single sequencing platform. Class I and class II HLA loci were covered by the typing at four-digit resolution. The number of donors typed differed by locus, with roughly 620-630 for A, B, C, DRB1 and DQB1, more than 500 for DQA1, under 610 for DPA1, and approximately 470 for DPB1. About 5 DR-DQ haplotypes were handled as single units for association and clustering, since linkage in the cohort was strong. Across 300 to 400 genotyped donors of the cohort, an average of roughly 200,000 unique TCR beta nucleotide sequences per donor were sequenced, and approximately 17% of those sequences were non-productive. Study-wide conclusions, independent of this receptor: When HLA alleles, especially DR and DQ, strongly co-occurred, attributing TCR associations to individual alleles was difficult. In this cohort, only TCR beta chains were sequenced, and detectable features were limited by the absence of alpha or paired-chain data. Because the 87-base-pair reads could not distinguish some IMGT-functional V segments, including TRBV6-2 and TRBV6-3, those segments were excluded. According to a later genetic analysis, donors in an Asian-associated ancestry cluster had fewer N-insertions in productive TCRs than the approximately 700-donor mean. In a later genetic analysis, a missense DCLRE1C variant was associated with V-gene and J-gene trimming of TCR beta chains, and the association was replicated in an independent cohort. According to a later analysis, parvovirus B19, influenza, CMV and Epstein-Barr virus appeared linked to several top co-occurrence clusters. In the study, some 160 TCR beta chains were listed as associated with cytomegalovirus. In a later analysis, TCR association rates were found to vary across HLA loci, with the most associated TCRs seen for DRB1 alleles and the fewest for HLA-C alleles. Across donors, most TCR sequences were observed very rarely, whereas some public TCRs were present in many individuals. Sequencing depth was assumed to be roughly uniform across donors in the presence/absence analyses, though that assumption may not hold. An earlier analysis of around 600 of the donors showed that most TCR beta V segments appeared in productive rearrangements either about 87% or about 30% of the time, which broadly matched IMGT annotations. The authors suggested that the approach could potentially be generalized to other disease states and immunological phenotypes. Compared with equally common non-associated chains, HLA-associated TCR beta chains in a later analysis were more clonally expanded and had lower generation probabilities. According to a later analysis, most CMV-associated TCR beta chains appeared to be HLA-restricted, and the HLA associations seemed to be driven largely by CMV exposure. Specific HLA alleles were associated with 15,000 to 20,000 TCR beta sequences at a false discovery rate of 0.05 in a later analysis. The earlier analysis of approximately 590 of the donors excluded roughly 16 rarely observed V segments, including chromosome 9 orphons, because counts were too low. Because HLA typing was missing for some donors at each locus, association tests included only the typed subset. In both the original and validation cohorts, the classifier was reported to diagnose cytomegalovirus status with high specificity and sensitivity. A further reported finding was that TCR beta sequences accurately predicted the HLA-A and HLA-B alleles for most subjects in the first cohort. Linkage disequilibrium might explain the correlated functional status among segregating V segments, but an unknown experimental factor could not be excluded. For the cohort, immune exposure information was limited to CMV serostatus. Three of the identified cytomegalovirus-associated TCR beta chains were confirmed in vitro to be specific for cytomegalovirus antigens. A group of highly shared sequence variants was considered likely to be a technical artifact of the sequencing pipeline.

Reading the germline V gene (reference sequence) gives CDR1 DFQATT and CDR2 SNEGSKA. Its CDR3 holds 11 amino acids, cysteine through phenylalanine. Only CDR3 DNA is held: 33 bases, read in frame from base 1. At the junction V is shortened by 6 bases and J by 2 bases, with 6 bases in between. The library was prepared using the immunoSEQ multiplex PCR assay. For the multiplex PCR, a mixture combining 60 forward primers for TCR Vbeta segments and 13 reverse primers for TCR Jbeta segments was used. The CDR3 region of rearranged TCR beta genes was amplified from genomic DNA with a multiplex PCR assay. The amplified TCR beta libraries were sequenced on the Illumina HiSeq System as 87-base-pair reads. The authors processed their data as follows. In a later analysis, roughly 80 million unique TCR beta chains were counted across the 650 to 750 repertoires, and roughly 10 million of these chains were shared by at least two donors. A nearest-neighbor algorithm error-corrected the raw reads and collapsed the reads into unique sequences, merging closely related sequences to remove PCR and sequencing errors. CDR3 sequences were aligned to IMGT reference sequences to assign V, D and J gene segments. For a sequence to be retained, a match of at least six nucleotides to both a V gene segment and a J gene segment was required. A rearrangement was called productive if the CDR3 had no stop codons and remained in frame with V and J, and every other rearrangement was called non-productive. CDR3 was defined according to IMGT convention as the region running from the second conserved V-encoded cysteine to the conserved J-encoded phenylalanine. The earlier analysis of fewer than 700 of the donors excluded sequences that lacked an unambiguous match to a single V gene segment. In an earlier analysis of about 590 of the donors, a V segment was called functional when productive rearrangements were above 56.7%, and segregating when the standard deviation between donors exceeded 5%. To diagnose cytomegalovirus status from the catalog of TCR beta chain sequences, a statistical classification framework was built. In a later analysis, TCR nucleotide sequences were compared against IMGT/GENE-DB human TR gene sequences so that V and J genes could be assigned. A later analysis assigned CDR3 sequences and most-parsimonious VDJ recombination scenarios with the TCRdist pipeline. In a later analysis, every TCR beta chain was defined by the combination of its CDR3 amino acid sequence and its V-gene family, and reads without a unique V-gene family were dropped. A later analysis removed roughly 590 highly shared, low-generation-probability nucleotide sequences to deal with suspected cross-contamination and a sequencing artifact. In a later analysis, a clonal expansion index for each public chain was calculated from normalized within-repertoire ranks of inferred template counts. Generation probabilities in a later analysis came from a VDJ recombination model fitted to out-of-frame rearrangements, and those results were checked against IGoR. In a later analysis, TCR-TCR, TCR-HLA and TCR-CMV co-occurrence was scored with hypergeometric tests, and a repertoire-size bias correction was applied to TCR pairs. False discovery rates were estimated in a later analysis by permuting HLA or CMV assignments 20 times. A later analysis grouped co-occurring TCRs with DBSCAN, adding TCRdist sequence similarity when clustering within HLA-allele-positive subsets. Repertoires with fewer than 30,000 or more than 120,000 public chains, plus five repertoires with anomalous nucleotide sharing, were excluded from co-occurrence clustering. TCRdb took this table from immuneACCESS and kept in-frame rearrangements with V and J called. Such tables lack part of the clones; where checked against another copy, unresolved V genes explain under half of the gap, and the rest is unexplained. V, J and clone size are those of that table, while D and trimming were read from the DNA. The table for this sample lists around 140,000 clones; approximately 10% of them were counted only once. The ten most abundant clones make up over 6.5% of the sample.

The cohort was made up of about 610 healthy bone marrow donors. At the time of sampling, all cohort members were nominally healthy, though unrecorded immune exposures were likely present. The donor tested CMV seropositive, placing the donor among the approximately 290 seropositive members of the cohort. Every donor gave a peripheral blood sample, and the peripheral blood mononuclear cells from that sample were used for TCR beta sequencing. Genomic DNA was extracted from the blood cell samples with the Qiagen DNeasy Blood Extraction Kit. In this sample, this clone turned up a few times. Its recognized antigen is unknown. Base qualities are not provided; no much larger clone lies one nucleotide away.

Sequencing used PBMCs. The rearrangement combines TRBV20-1 with TRBJ2-3, with no confidently assigned D gene. This TCR was recovered from a woman between 35 and 50 years old in good health and CMV-seropositive. The CDR3 reads as follows: CSAYITDTQYF. The DNA sequence reads TGCAGTGCCTATATCACAGATACGCAGTATTTT.